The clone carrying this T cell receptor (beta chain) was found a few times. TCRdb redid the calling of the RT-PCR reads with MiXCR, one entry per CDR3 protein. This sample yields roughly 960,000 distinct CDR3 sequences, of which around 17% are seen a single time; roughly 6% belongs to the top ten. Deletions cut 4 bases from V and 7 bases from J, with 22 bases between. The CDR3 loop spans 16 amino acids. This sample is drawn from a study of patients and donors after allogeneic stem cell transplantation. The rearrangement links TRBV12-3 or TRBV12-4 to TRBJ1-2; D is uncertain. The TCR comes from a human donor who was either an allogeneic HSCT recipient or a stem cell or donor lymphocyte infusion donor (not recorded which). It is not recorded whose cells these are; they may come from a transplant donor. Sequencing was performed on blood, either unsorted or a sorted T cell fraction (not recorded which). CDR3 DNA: TGTGCCAGCAGTTCAACACGGACCTTAGGTGTTATTGGCTACACCTTC. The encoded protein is CASSSTRTLGVIGYTF.